Below, 25 T cell receptor beta chains from the same sample are listed, as sequenced in a study of cytomegalovirus exposure and HLA in healthy donors. The PCR employed 60 Vbeta primers together with 13 Jbeta primers. The assay was immunoSEQ multiplex PCR, and TCRdb's table has in-frame clones only and misses some. The sample shows about 170,000 clones, roughly 84% of them seen only once. The source material was PBMCs. All receptors come from a male donor in good health and CMV-seronegative.

The rearrangement joins TRBV5-1 to TRBJ1-2; TRBD1 is a possible D gene (5 bases). Per germline, CDR1 SGHRS and CDR2 YFSETQ. This CDR3 region has 14 residues. V lost 2 bases to trimming and J lost 3 bases, with 11 bases between them. CDR3 sequence reads: CASSFLGQHYGYTF. The CDR3 nucleotides are TGCGCCAGCAGCTTTTTGGGGCAGCACTATGGCTACACCTTC.

V and J are TRBV7-8 and TRBJ2-4; D is undetermined. The germline V and J ends were trimmed by 1 base and 8 bases, with 6 bases remaining between them. This CDR3 spans 12 amino acids. CDR1 is SGHVS and CDR2 is FQNEAQ in the germline V gene. DNA for the CDR3: TGTGCCAGCAGCTTAGGGTCAGACATTCAGTACTTC. Its protein is CASSLGSDIQYF.

The J gene is TRBJ1-6, the V gene TRBV7-9, with 7 bases lining up with TRBD1. V dropped 6 bases and J dropped 7; count of bases not matched to a gene: 12. The CDR3 runs 16 residues. Germline CDR1 and CDR2: SEHNR and FQNEAQ (reference sequence). CDR3 in DNA: TGTGCCAGCAGGCGGACGGGCGGCAGGGGGAATTCACCCCTCCACTTT. This codes for CASRRTGGRGNSPLHF.

CDR3 nucleotide sequence: TGTGCCAGCCGGGGATCGGGACAGGGTAACTATGGCTACACCTTC. Protein sequence: CASRGSGQGNYGYTF. The V gene is TRBV25-1, the J gene TRBJ1-2; TRBD1 matches at 9 bases. Germline V CDR1 and CDR2: MGHDK, SYGVNS. V gave up 8 bases and J gave up 1 base; unmatched junction bases: 8. The CDR3 totals 15 residues.

This chain connects TRBV7-2 to TRBJ2-1; 10 bases match TRBD2. Germline V CDR1 and CDR2: SGHTA, FQGNSA. Losses at the gene ends were 6 bases for V and 4 bases for J; bases not matched to a gene: 6. This CDR3 is built from 15 residues. The CDR3 DNA follows: TGTGCCAGCAGTAAAGCGGGGGGGATTTACAATGAGCAGTTCTTC. As protein: CASSKAGGIYNEQFF.

The J gene is TRBJ2-7, the V gene TRBV7-7, with TRBD1 matching 8 bases. Germline V gene data show CDR1 as SSHAT and CDR2 as FNYEAQ (reference sequence). The V gene end was trimmed by 1 base and the J gene end by 4 bases; junction bases not matched to a gene: 3. The CDR3 runs 14 residues. The CDR3, as DNA: TGTGCCAGCAGCTTAGGAAGGACAGGGTACGAGCAGTACTTC. This codes for CASSLGRTGYEQYF.

The chain recombines TRBV6-6 with TRBJ2-7; the D gene is possibly TRBD2 (5 bases). This CDR3 is built from 14 residues. CDR1 MNHNY and CDR2 SVGAGI come from the germline V gene (reference sequence). V lost 7 bases, J lost 6 bases, and 19 bases lay in between. DNA for the CDR3: TGTGCCAGCATCGACCCCCCGAAACGGGGCGAGCAGTACTTC. Translating gives CASIDPPKRGEQYF.

The chain couples TRBV7-2 to TRBJ2-2; 11 nucleotides align to TRBD1. The CDR3 has 16 residues. The J segment lost 4 bases and the V segment lost 6 bases, leaving 7 bases of the junction unmatched. CDR1 and CDR2 (germline): SGHTA, FQGNSA. The CDR3 sequence is CASRPGTGGATGELFF. CDR3 coding DNA: TGTGCCAGCAGACCCGGGACAGGGGGTGCCACCGGGGAGCTGTTTTTT.

This clone was seen once. The gene calls are TRBV7-9 and TRBJ2-5, with D perhaps matching TRBD2 (5 bases). The CDR3 is 15 residues long. The germline V gene encodes CDR1 SEHNR and CDR2 FQNEAQ (reference sequence). V dropped 6 bases and J dropped 1 base, with 15 bases sitting between them. CDR3 region: CASSLIKGSQETQYF. The DNA of the CDR3 is TGTGCCAGCAGTCTAATTAAAGGGAGCCAAGAGACCCAGTACTTC. Full variable domain (remainder filled in from reference TRBV7-9 and TRBJ2-5): DTGVSQNPRHKITKRGQNVTFRCDPISEHNRLYWYRQTLGQGPEFLTYFQNEAQLEKSRLLSDRFSAERPKGSFSTLEIQRTEQGDSAMYLCASSLIKGSQETQYFGPGTRLLVL.

In DNA form, the CDR3 reads TGTGCCAGCAGTGCCGGGATAATCGGTGCCTACGAGCAGTACTTC. Protein: CASSAGIIGAYEQYF. The gene calls are TRBV11-1 and TRBJ2-7; TRBD2 might be the D (5 bases). The germline V gene has CDR1 SGHAT and CDR2 FQDESV (reference sequence). Trimming stripped 6 bases from V and 2 bases from J, with 17 bases between. This CDR3 has 15 amino acids.

This sequence joins TRBV5-1 and TRBJ2-7; TRBD2 matches 12 bases. Looked up from germline, CDR1 is SGHRS and CDR2 is YFSETQ. V shed 3 bases and J 7 bases; nucleotides not matched to a gene: 8. CDR3 size: 15 residues. The CDR3 bases are TGCGCCAGCAGCTACCAAACCGGGACTAGCGGGGAGCAGTACTTC. Its translation is CASSYQTGTSGEQYF.

V gene TRBV6-6 combines with J gene TRBJ1-1; tentative D call: TRBD1 (5 bases). Deletions cut 1 base from V and 11 bases from J, with 11 bases between. CDR1 is MNHNY, CDR2 SVGAGI, per germline (reference sequence). There are 12 residues in the CDR3. The CDR3 DNA sequence: TGTGCCAGCAGTTACTACGGGGGGGAGGCTTTCTTT. Amino acids: CASSYYGGEAFF.

This clone was found a few times. The rearrangement joins TRBV4-1 to TRBJ2-7, with D perhaps matching TRBD1 (7 bases). V gave up 4 bases and J gave up 0 bases, with 19 bases separating them. The CDR3 contains 17 residues. Per germline, CDR1 MGHRA and CDR2 YSYEKL. CDR3 sequence: CASSLDAGGPSSYEQYF. CDR3 nucleotide sequence: TGCGCCAGCAGCCTAGACGCAGGGGGGCCGAGCTCCTACGAGCAGTACTTC.

This clone showed up just a few times. This rearrangement joins TRBV7-9 to TRBJ2-7, with TRBD1 identical over 9 bases. CDR1 SEHNR and CDR2 FQNEAQ come from the germline V gene (reference sequence). After removal of 0 bases from V and 3 bases from J, the junction contained 9 bases not matched to a gene. The CDR3 totals 17 residues. The CDR3 protein is CASSLATGGGRYYEQYF. The CDR3, as DNA: TGTGCCAGCAGCTTAGCGACAGGGGGAGGCCGGTACTACGAGCAGTACTTC.

The chain carries TRBV11-3 and TRBJ2-1, with 9 bases fitting TRBD2. There are 19 residues in the CDR3. Losses at the gene ends were 1 base for V and 5 bases for J; bases not matched to a gene: 15. The V gene's germline CDR1 is SGHNT and CDR2 YENEEA. The CDR3 bases are TGTGCCAGCAGCTTAGTGCCCCCAGGAGTAGCGGGAGTCCACAATGAGCAGTTCTTC. Protein sequence: CASSLVPPGVAGVHNEQFF.

The rearrangement links TRBV7-8 to TRBJ2-3; 7 nucleotides align to TRBD1. The germline CDR1 and CDR2 sequences are SGHVS and FQNEAQ. This CDR3 has 14 residues. Trimming removed 5 bases from V and 2 bases from J; junction bases left unmatched: 4. CDR3 loop: CASSPGGYTDTQYF. CDR3 nucleotides: TGTGCCAGCAGCCCAGGGGGATACACAGATACGCAGTATTTT.

V gene TRBV2 combines with J gene TRBJ1-6; TRBD1 matches at 7 bases. Per the germline V gene, CDR1 is SNHLY and CDR2 is FYNNEI. V dropped 4 bases and J dropped 9; count of bases not matched to a gene: 6. CDR3 size: 14 residues. The CDR3 loop reads CASSVQGDISPLHF. DNA of the CDR3: TGTGCCAGCAGTGTTCAGGGGGATATTTCACCCCTCCACTTT.

The chain is built from TRBV2 and TRBJ2-1; 9 bases agree with TRBD2. V gave up 3 bases and J gave up 15 bases; unmatched junction bases: 6. The V gene's germline CDR1 is SNHLY and CDR2 FYNNEI. The CDR3 is made up of 12 amino acids. CDR3 sequence (DNA): TGTGCCAGCAGTGAGGGACTAGCAAGGCTGTTCTTC. This encodes CASSEGLARLFF.

The chain links TRBV9 to TRBJ2-3; 9 bases are a match to TRBD2. Germline V gene sequence: CDR1 SGDLS, CDR2 YYNGEE. This CDR3 contains 17 residues. V trimming: 0 bases; J trimming: 4 bases; junction bases outside the gene matches: 9. CDR3 region: CASSVAGAGGVADTQYF. The CDR3 DNA sequence: TGTGCCAGCAGCGTAGCTGGAGCGGGGGGCGTCGCAGATACGCAGTATTTT. Based on the CDR3 plus reference TRBV9 and TRBJ2-3, the full variable domain is DSGVTQTPKHLITATGQRVTLRCSPRSGDLSVYWYQQSLDQGLQFLIQYYNGEERAKGNILERFSAQQFPDLHSELNLSSLELGDSALYFCASSVAGAGGVADTQYFGPGTRLTVL.

This sequence joins TRBV5-1 and TRBJ2-7, with D unclear. This CDR3 has 14 residues. V shed 2 bases and J shed 1 base, with 10 bases lying between them. Germline CDR1 reads SGHRS; CDR2 reads YFSETQ. This CDR3 reads CASSLDRVSYEQYF. The CDR3 coding sequence is TGCGCCAGCAGCTTAGACCGGGTGTCCTACGAGCAGTACTTC.

The rearrangement joins TRBV4-2 to TRBJ2-7; D may be TRBD1 (7 bases). V was pared by 2 bases and J by 3 bases, with 14 bases between. The CDR3 sequence is 15 residues long. Germline CDR1 LGHNA, CDR2 YNFKEQ. CDR3 DNA sequence: TGTGCCAGCAGCCAACAATCGCAGGGGGGCTACGAGCAGTACTTC. Protein product: CASSQQSQGGYEQYF.

The gene calls are TRBV5-1 and TRBJ2-5; 8 nucleotides match TRBD1. The J call is doubtful: the DNA matches TRBJ2-7 better. This CDR3 is 16 amino acids long. Germline V gene lookup returns CDR1 SGHRS and CDR2 YFSETQ. The CDR3 bases are TGCGCCAGCAGCGGCGCCCAGGGGGCCTTCGACTACGAGCAGTACTTC. Amino acid sequence: CASSGAQGAFDYEQYF.

This clone was seen only a few times. This chain connects TRBV29-1 to TRBJ2-1, with D perhaps matching TRBD1 (5 bases). This CDR3 has 12 amino acids. CDR1 SQVTM and CDR2 ANQGSEA come from the germline V gene. Deletions cut 4 bases from V and 8 bases from J, with 12 bases between. CDR3: CSVVPGAYEQFF. CDR3 nucleotide sequence: TGCAGCGTTGTCCCTGGGGCGTATGAGCAGTTCTTC.

The gene calls are TRBV2 and TRBJ1-1, with 7 bases aligning to TRBD1. CDR1 and CDR2 (germline): SNHLY, FYNNEI. This CDR3 is built from 13 residues. The trim removed 11 bases at V and 1 base at J, leaving 7 bases unmatched. CDR3 region: CAVRQGTNTEAFF. Here the CDR3 DNA reads TGTGCCGTAAGACAGGGTACGAACACTGAAGCTTTCTTT.

This chain links TRBV4-1 with TRBJ1-1; D is possibly TRBD1 (6 bases). This CDR3 comprises 16 residues. In germline, CDR1 is MGHRA, CDR2 YSYEKL. Trimming took 3 bases from V and 4 from J, leaving 18 bases between them. CDR3 protein: CASSQPTLTGSTEAFF. Here the CDR3 DNA reads TGCGCCAGCAGCCAGCCCACCCTAACAGGGTCCACTGAAGCTTTCTTT.